Listed below are T cell receptor beta chains from one sample, sequenced in a study of T and B cells in COVID-19 patients. TCRdb re-derived calls from the multiplex PCR reads in MiXCR, one entry per CDR3 protein. The sample lists a few thousand distinct CDR3 sequences, 25% to 30% occurring once. Sequenced sample: blood. The receptor set was obtained from a human donor with active COVID-19. CDR3s include the opening cysteine and the closing phenylalanine or tryptophan. A D gene is named only where the DNA matches it firmly. Not every row has a clone size; where given, it reads once, few, many or a size class.

j_call: TRBJ2-7
d_call: TRBD1
clone_size: many
v_call: TRBV6-5
cdr3_aa: CASSYSREPGGRDEQYF
cdr3_nt: TGTGCCAGCAGTTACTCGAGAGAGCCAGGGGGCCGAGACGAGCAGTACTTC

j_call: TRBJ2-7
d_call: TRBD1
clone_size: -
v_call: TRBV6-2/TRBV6-3
cdr3_aa: CASRDSQYF
cdr3_nt: TGTGCCAGCCGGGACAGTCAGTACTTC

j_call: TRBJ1-6
d_call: -
clone_size: few
v_call: TRBV6-5
cdr3_aa: CASKRESSYNSPLHF
cdr3_nt: TGTGCCAGTAAGAGGGAGAGCTCCTATAATTCACCCCTCCACTTT

j_call: TRBJ2-7
d_call: -
clone_size: medium-sized
v_call: TRBV6-5
cdr3_aa: CASSNGAEQYF
cdr3_nt: TGTGCCAGCAGTAACGGGGCCGAGCAGTACTTC

j_call: TRBJ2-3
d_call: TRBD2
clone_size: few
v_call: TRBV6-5
cdr3_aa: CASSGGGLGVRDTQYF
cdr3_nt: TGTGCCAGCAGCGGGGGGGGACTAGGCGTTAGAGATACGCAGTATTTT

j_call: TRBJ1-2
d_call: -
clone_size: medium-sized
v_call: TRBV19
cdr3_aa: CASSLGTRPVYGYTF
cdr3_nt: TGTGCCAGTAGTCTCGGGACCCGGCCGGTCTATGGCTACACCTTC

j_call: TRBJ2-2
d_call: -
clone_size: -
v_call: TRBV7-9
cdr3_aa: CASSLSGLSGELFF
cdr3_nt: TGTGCCAGCAGCTTATCGGGATTATCCGGGGAGCTGTTTTTT

j_call: TRBJ2-1
d_call: -
clone_size: -
v_call: TRBV20-1
cdr3_aa: CSARGGGSANEQFF
cdr3_nt: TGCAGTGCAAGGGGGGGGGGGTCGGCTAATGAGCAGTTCTTC

j_call: TRBJ2-7
d_call: TRBD2
clone_size: many
v_call: TRBV6-2/TRBV6-3
cdr3_aa: CASSRGLAYEQYF
cdr3_nt: TGTGCCAGCAGTCGTGGACTAGCCTACGAGCAGTACTTC

j_call: TRBJ2-3
d_call: TRBD1
clone_size: -
v_call: TRBV11-2
cdr3_aa: CASRRDRGPDTQYF
cdr3_nt: TGTGCCAGCAGAAGGGACAGGGGGCCGGATACGCAGTATTTT

j_call: TRBJ2-2
d_call: TRBD1
clone_size: medium-sized
v_call: TRBV27
cdr3_aa: CASSFLSDRGFAGELFF
cdr3_nt: TGTGCCAGCAGTTTTCTCAGCGACAGGGGCTTTGCCGGGGAGCTGTTTTTT

j_call: TRBJ2-3
d_call: -
clone_size: few
v_call: TRBV24-1
cdr3_aa: CATSDLGSTDTQYF
cdr3_nt: TGTGCCACCAGTGATTTGGGTAGCACAGATACGCAGTATTTT

j_call: TRBJ1-6
d_call: TRBD1
clone_size: medium-sized
v_call: TRBV27
cdr3_aa: CASSPKWDSRSYNSPLHF
cdr3_nt: TGTGCCAGCAGCCCGAAGTGGGACAGTCGCTCCTATAATTCACCCCTCCACTTT

j_call: TRBJ1-6
d_call: TRBD1
clone_size: medium-sized
v_call: TRBV19
cdr3_aa: CASSDSGQYNSPLHF
cdr3_nt: TGTGCCAGTAGTGACTCGGGACAGTATAATTCACCCCTCCACTTT

j_call: TRBJ1-2
d_call: -
clone_size: few
v_call: TRBV7-9
cdr3_aa: CASSPPPGRRYGYTF
cdr3_nt: TGTGCCAGCAGCCCCCCCCCCGGACGGAGATATGGCTACACCTTC

j_call: TRBJ2-3
d_call: TRBD2
clone_size: -
v_call: TRBV5-4
cdr3_aa: CASTASGGSTDTQYF
cdr3_nt: TGTGCCAGCACTGCTAGCGGGGGATCCACAGATACGCAGTATTTT

j_call: TRBJ2-1
d_call: -
clone_size: -
v_call: TRBV10-2
cdr3_aa: CASSRPGNEQFF
cdr3_nt: TGCGCCAGCAGTCGCCCTGGGAATGAGCAGTTCTTC

j_call: TRBJ1-1
d_call: TRBD1
clone_size: many
v_call: TRBV27
cdr3_aa: CASSSQPGQGSRTEAFF
cdr3_nt: TGTGCCAGCAGTTCACAGCCGGGACAGGGAAGTCGGACTGAAGCTTTCTTT

j_call: TRBJ1-2
d_call: TRBD1
clone_size: many
v_call: TRBV6-5
cdr3_aa: CASSEAGTETYTF
cdr3_nt: TGTGCCAGCAGTGAAGCAGGGACAGAGACCTACACCTTC

j_call: TRBJ2-5
d_call: -
clone_size: few
v_call: TRBV29-1
cdr3_aa: CSVEAVGAQYF
cdr3_nt: TGCAGCGTTGAGGCGGTGGGGGCCCAGTACTTC

j_call: TRBJ1-1
d_call: TRBD1
clone_size: medium-sized
v_call: TRBV27
cdr3_aa: CASRVDRMGTEAFF
cdr3_nt: TGTGCCAGCAGGGTGGACAGGATGGGCACTGAAGCTTTCTTT

j_call: TRBJ2-7
d_call: -
clone_size: medium-sized
v_call: TRBV15
cdr3_aa: CATSRVEAGEQYF
cdr3_nt: TGTGCCACCAGCAGAGTTGAGGCCGGTGAGCAGTACTTC

j_call: TRBJ2-1
d_call: TRBD2
clone_size: -
v_call: TRBV2
cdr3_aa: CASSDGRVGNEQFF
cdr3_nt: TGTGCCAGCAGTGACGGGAGGGTGGGCAATGAGCAGTTCTTC

j_call: TRBJ1-5
d_call: TRBD1
clone_size: -
v_call: TRBV7-2
cdr3_aa: CASSLVGTGGEPQHF
cdr3_nt: TGTGCCAGCAGCTTAGTGGGGACAGGGGGGGAGCCCCAGCATTTT